Listed here are 28 T cell receptor beta chains from one sample, sequenced in a study of radiation and T cells in renal cell carcinoma. As for treatment: 15 Gy SBRT to primary tumor, nephrectomy 4 weeks later. Using immunoSEQ multiplex PCR, the repertoire was profiled, and TCRdb retains in-frame clones only, with some absent. The sample holds several thousand clones, about three fifths seen once. The sequences come from tumor tissue, collected from a patient whose treatment included radiotherapy and nephrectomy. The source of these receptors is a man aged 55 to 70 with renal cell carcinoma.

This chain links TRBV7-3 with TRBJ2-7; TRBD2 matches at 11 bases. Trimming removed 3 bases from V and 6 bases from J; junction bases left unmatched: 1. Germline loops: CDR1 SGHTA, CDR2 FQGTGA. The CDR3 consists of 13 residues. CDR3 nucleotide sequence: TGTGCCAGCAGCTTTAGCGGGAGGGCCGAGCAGTACTTC. It is translated as CASSFSGRAEQYF.

The chain has TRBV28 and TRBJ1-2; D gene uncertain. Trimming removed 5 bases at V and 2 bases at J, with 12 bases between. The CDR3 has 14 residues. Germline CDR1 MDHEN, CDR2 SYDVKM. The CDR3 region is CASSDQGRNYGYTF. In DNA, the CDR3 is TGTGCCAGCAGTGACCAAGGGCGGAACTATGGCTACACCTTC.

V gene TRBV28 combines with J gene TRBJ1-5, with no clear D. In germline, CDR1 is MDHEN, CDR2 SYDVKM. With 6 bases removed from V and 7 bases from J, the gap between germline ends came to 7 bases. The CDR3 covers 11 residues. The CDR3 is CASRARQPQHF. The CDR3 coding sequence is TGTGCCAGCAGGGCCCGGCAGCCCCAGCATTTT.

The chain combines TRBV28 with TRBJ2-7; 9 bases map to TRBD2. CDR1 is MDHEN, CDR2 SYDVKM, per germline. CDR3 length: 16 amino acids. J lost 6 bases, V lost 1 base, and 10 bases had no gene match. The CDR3 DNA sequence: TGTGCCAGCAGTTTATCAGGCGCGGGAGGGCCGGGCGAGCAGTACTTC. Its protein product is CASSLSGAGGPGEQYF.

The V call is TRBV6-1, the J call TRBJ1-1, with D unresolved. Per the germline V gene, CDR1 is MNHNS and CDR2 is SASEGT. The CDR3 spans 14 residues. Between the trimmed V and J ends, which lost 2 bases and 4 bases, there was a span of 11 bases. The CDR3 spells CASSETGEGTEAFF. CDR3 bases: TGTGCCAGCAGTGAAACCGGGGAGGGCACTGAAGCTTTCTTT.

V usage is TRBV2 and J usage is TRBJ2-7, with D unresolved. The V and J ends lost 8 bases and 3 bases respectively, with 5 bases between them. CDR1 and CDR2 from the germline V gene are SNHLY and FYNNEI. This CDR3 is built from 10 residues. CDR3 coding DNA: TGTGCCAGCGGGGTCTACGAGCAGTACTTC. As protein: CASGVYEQYF. Supplemented by reference TRBV2 and TRBJ2-7, the full variable domain reads EPEVTQTPSHQVTQMGQEVILRCVPISNHLYFYWYRQILGQKVEFLVSFYNNEISEKSEIFDDQFSVERPDGSNFTLKIRSTKLEDSAMYFCASGVYEQYFGPGTRLTVT.

This clone was seen only a few times. This sequence joins TRBV28 and TRBJ2-7, with 7 bases that match TRBD2. CDR1 MDHEN and CDR2 SYDVKM come from the germline V gene. J lost 3 bases, V lost 4 bases, and 12 bases had no gene match. The CDR3 contains 16 residues. The CDR3 sequence: CASSSLAEGGNYEQYF. In DNA, the CDR3 is TGTGCCAGCAGTTCCCTAGCGGAGGGAGGGAACTACGAGCAGTACTTC.

The rearrangement links TRBV7-2 to TRBJ2-7; 15 nucleotides match TRBD2. From germline, CDR1 is SGHTA and CDR2 FQGNSA. The CDR3 has 17 amino acids. With V trimmed by 4 bases and J by 4 bases, 8 bases remained unmatched. In DNA, the CDR3 is TGTGCCAGCAGCTCCCCCTGGACTAGCGGGAGGGTTTACGAGCAGTACTTC. Protein product: CASSSPWTSGRVYEQYF.

By its share, this clone is medium-sized. In DNA form, the CDR3 reads TGTGCCAGCAGCCGGACTAGCGGGAGTGGGGCCAACGTCCTGACTTTC. Translation gives CASSRTSGSGANVLTF. This sequence joins TRBV4-2 and TRBJ2-6, with 13 bases lining up with TRBD2. CDR1 is LGHNA and CDR2 is YNFKEQ in the germline V gene. This CDR3 is 16 amino acids long. Trimming cost V 4 bases and J 3 bases; bases outside gene matches: 0.

The J gene is TRBJ2-5, the V gene TRBV7-9; 13 positions match TRBD2. CDR1 SEHNR and CDR2 FQNEAQ come from the germline V gene (reference sequence). The CDR3 contains 16 residues. V dropped 0 bases and J dropped 5; count of bases not matched to a gene: 3. This CDR3 reads CASSLAGTSGMETQYF. Here the CDR3 DNA reads TGTGCCAGCAGCTTAGCCGGGACTAGCGGGATGGAGACCCAGTACTTC.

The chain links TRBV19 to TRBJ1-1; 8 positions agree with TRBD1. The CDR3 loop spans 14 amino acids. V gave up 5 bases and J gave up 5 bases; unmatched junction bases: 7. From germline, CDR1 is LNHDA and CDR2 SQIVND (reference sequence). The CDR3 DNA follows: TGTGCCAGTAGTCGAACAGGGGGGAGGACTGAAGCTTTCTTT. Encoded protein: CASSRTGGRTEAFF.

The rearrangement uses TRBV7-2 and TRBJ2-7, with 7 bases that match TRBD2. The CDR3 is 15 residues long. Germline CDR1 reads SGHTA; CDR2 reads FQGNSA. Trimming removed 1 base from V and 3 bases from J; junction bases left unmatched: 6. The CDR3 here is CASSLGLADYYEQYF. The CDR3 coding sequence is TGTGCCAGCAGCTTAGGGCTAGCGGACTACTACGAGCAGTACTTC.

CDR3 sequence reads: CASSPGLAAREQYF. In DNA, the CDR3 is TGTGCCAGCAGTCCGGGACTAGCGGCGCGAGAGCAGTACTTC. The chain links TRBV25-1 to TRBJ2-7, with 11 nucleotides matching TRBD2. Germline V gene data show CDR1 as MGHDK and CDR2 as SYGVNS. The CDR3 covers 14 residues. V shed 5 bases and J 7 bases; nucleotides not matched to a gene: 7.

V gene TRBV5-1 combines with J gene TRBJ2-7; a possible D gene is TRBD2 (5 bases). Trimming left V 3 bases short and J 0 bases short, with 19 bases between. The CDR3 has 17 residues. The V gene's germline CDR1 is SGHRS and CDR2 YFSETQ. The CDR3 coding sequence is TGCGCCAGCAGCTCCGGACTGAGAACTTACCGCTCCTACGAGCAGTACTTC. Its protein product is CASSSGLRTYRSYEQYF.

This clone was seen more than once but under ten times. The chain is built from TRBV6-1 and TRBJ1-5; a weak D match, TRBD1 (6 bases). CDR1 is MNHNS, CDR2 SASEGT, per germline. Trimming cost V 5 bases and J 5 bases, with 10 bases left between them. This CDR3 contains 13 residues. This chain's CDR3 is CASSRAGDQPQHF. The CDR3 DNA reads TGTGCCAGCAGTAGGGCAGGGGATCAGCCCCAGCATTTT.

Written as DNA, the CDR3 is TGTGCCAGCAATAGACAGGGAACTAATGAAAAACTGTTTTTT. Translating gives CASNRQGTNEKLFF. The chain employs TRBV28 and TRBJ1-4; 7 bases fit TRBD1. Looked up from germline, CDR1 is MDHEN and CDR2 is SYDVKM. After removal of 7 bases from V and 1 base from J, the junction contained 3 bases not matched to a gene. The CDR3 consists of 14 residues. Combining the CDR3 with reference TRBV28 and TRBJ1-4 gives the whole variable domain DVKVTQSSRYLVKRTGEKVFLECVQDMDHENMFWYRQDPGLGLRLIYFSYDVKMKEKGDIPEGYSVSREKKERFSLILESASTNQTSMYLCASNRQGTNEKLFFGSGTQLSVL.

The rearrangement joins TRBV30 to TRBJ1-2; D is undetermined. Germline CDR1 is GTSNPN and CDR2 is SVGIG (reference sequence). The CDR3 runs 12 residues. Trimming stripped 8 bases from V and 6 bases from J, with 16 bases between. CDR3 sequence: CAHRMGAHGYTF. CDR3 DNA sequence: TGTGCCCATAGGATGGGCGCCCATGGCTACACCTTC.

V is TRBV11-3 and J is TRBJ2-5; D might be TRBD2 (6 bases). The CDR3 is 15 residues long. V lost 6 bases and J 2 bases, leaving 16 bases between the germline ends. Germline lookup yields CDR1 SGHNT and CDR2 YENEEA. CDR3 loop: CASRPGTYLQETQYF. Here the CDR3 DNA reads TGTGCCAGCAGACCCGGGACTTATTTGCAAGAGACCCAGTACTTC.

The rearrangement joins TRBV27 to TRBJ1-2; D gene uncertain. The ends were cut back, 6 bases at V and 2 bases at J, with 13 bases in the middle. Germline V CDR1 and CDR2: MNHEY, SMNVEV (reference sequence). CDR3 length equals 14 residues. DNA of the CDR3: TGTGCCAGCAGACCCCTGGGGTCCAACTATGGCTACACCTTC. This codes for CASRPLGSNYGYTF.

V and J are TRBV5-6 and TRBJ1-4, with 10 bases fitting TRBD1. Per the germline V gene, CDR1 is SGHDT and CDR2 is YYEEEE. The CDR3 consists of 16 residues. After removal of 4 bases from V and 8 bases from J, the junction contained 11 bases not matched to a gene. CDR3 region: CASSRRGTGEQEKLFF. CDR3 coding DNA: TGTGCCAGCAGCAGAAGAGGGACAGGGGAACAGGAAAAACTGTTTTTT.

This clone has more than one count but fewer than ten. The chain joins TRBV27 to TRBJ2-7; possible D gene TRBD1, 6 bases. Trimming stripped 7 bases from V and 4 bases from J, with 23 bases between. The germline V gene encodes CDR1 MNHEY and CDR2 SMNVEV (reference sequence). The CDR3 has 16 residues. CDR3 amino acids: CASTATTDRRRYEQYF. The DNA of the CDR3 is TGTGCCAGCACCGCCACAACGGACAGACGACGTTACGAGCAGTACTTC.

V usage is TRBV5-4 and J usage is TRBJ1-5; 8 positions match TRBD1. The V gene's germline CDR1 is SGHNT and CDR2 YYREEE (reference sequence). V shed 5 bases and J 3 bases; nucleotides not matched to a gene: 7. There are 15 residues in the CDR3. The CDR3 is CASSSGGGDNQPQHF. The CDR3 DNA follows: TGTGCCAGCAGTTCAGGGGGCGGGGACAATCAGCCCCAGCATTTT.

The chain has TRBV21-1 and TRBJ2-7; the table names TRBD2, a call not compared with the DNA. TRBV21-1 is labeled a pseudogene. This CDR3 region has 16 residues. As DNA, the CDR3 is TGTGCCAGCAGCGCTGGATTAGCGGGAGGGCCCTGCGAGCAGTACTTC. This codes for CASSAGLAGGPCEQYF.

This clone has just one count. The J gene is TRBJ1-3, the V gene TRBV15, with D tentatively TRBD1 (5 bases). Germline values: CDR1 LNHNV, CDR2 YYDKDF (reference sequence). The CDR3 contains 13 residues. Trimming took off 2 bases at V and 11 bases at J, with 13 bases between the two ends. CDR3 in amino acids: CATSRSKRGPIYF. The CDR3, as DNA: TGTGCCACCAGCAGATCTAAGCGGGGACCCATATATTTT.

This sequence joins TRBV6-5 and TRBJ2-7, with a weak D call TRBD2 (5 bases). Germline V gene data show CDR1 as MNHEY and CDR2 as SVGAGI. V lost 2 bases, J lost 4 bases, and 9 bases lay in between. CDR3 length equals 13 residues. CDR3 DNA sequence: TGTGCCAGCAGTTACGAGGGATTGTACGAGCAGTACTTC. Translated, it gives CASSYEGLYEQYF.

This clone was observed a handful of times. V usage is TRBV28 and J usage is TRBJ1-5; D gene uncertain. Germline V gives CDR1 MDHEN, CDR2 SYDVKM. The CDR3 totals 14 residues. The V gene lost 3 bases and the J gene lost 1 base, with 7 bases spanning the gap. The CDR3 region is CASSFPGSNQPQHF. The CDR3 nucleotides read TGTGCCAGCAGTTTCCCAGGAAGCAATCAGCCCCAGCATTTT.

The gene calls are TRBV9 and TRBJ2-1; the D gene is possibly TRBD2 (6 bases). The CDR3 totals 18 residues. V lost 2 bases, J lost 8 bases, and 26 bases lay in between. Germline assignment: CDR1 SGDLS and CDR2 YYNGEE. The CDR3 here is CASSVRGARDEQKDEQFF. CDR3 coding DNA: TGTGCCAGCAGCGTGCGGGGCGCTCGGGACGAACAAAAGGATGAGCAGTTCTTC.

The gene calls are TRBV14 and TRBJ2-7, with TRBD1 matching 9 bases. CDR3 length: 14 amino acids. V was pared by 1 base and J by 6 bases, with 4 bases of the junction left unmatched. The V gene's germline CDR1 is SGHDN and CDR2 FVKESK. CDR3 sequence reads: CASSQGGTGREQYF. The CDR3 DNA sequence: TGTGCCAGCAGCCAAGGGGGGACAGGGCGCGAGCAGTACTTC. The entire variable domain, with the rest obtained from reference TRBV14 and TRBJ2-7, is as follows: EAGVTQFPSHSVIEKGQTVTLRCDPISGHDNLYWYRRVMGKEIKFLLHFVKESKQDESGMPNNRFLAERTGGTYSTLKVQPAELEDSGVYFCASSQGGTGREQYFGPGTRLTVT.